What follows are 13 T cell receptor beta chains derived from one specimen sequenced in a study of blood T cells in healthy people across ages. Together with a sample-barcoded 5' primer, a J-beta primer mix was included in a second PCR lasting 7 to 11 cycles. MiXCR was run by TCRdb on the 5' RACE reads, yielding one entry per CDR3 protein. Here the sample spans about 290,000 distinct CDR3 sequences, roughly 26% being singletons. Sequenced sample: blood. These receptors came from a woman in her sixties or seventies in good health.

This clonotype has a single count. The V call is TRBV29-1, the J call TRBJ2-3; TRBD2 might be the D (5 bases). The CDR3 sequence is 11 residues long. The germline CDR1 and CDR2 sequences are SQVTM and ANQGSEA. Trimming left V 7 bases short and J 6 bases short, with 11 bases between. CDR3 nucleotides: TGCAGCGCTACTAGATCCGATACGCAGTATTTT. It translates to CSATRSDTQYF.

This clonotype was seen more than once but under ten times. J is TRBJ2-7 and V is TRBV27; D might be TRBD1 or TRBD2, each matching 6 bases. From germline, CDR1 is MNHEY and CDR2 SMNVEV (reference sequence). V shed 3 bases and J shed 1 base, with 22 bases lying between them. CDR3 size: 18 residues. The CDR3, as DNA: TGTGCCAGCAGTTTCCGGGGAGATTTCGGCGGGACATCCTACGAGCAGTACTTC. It translates to CASSFRGDFGGTSYEQYF.

This clonotype was detected many times. This chain joins TRBV29-1 and TRBJ2-1, with 10 bases lining up with TRBD2. The CDR3 is 11 residues long. Germline V gene sequence: CDR1 SQVTM, CDR2 ANQGSEA. The junction had 8 bases not matched to a gene; V was cut back by 6 bases and J by 15 bases. Written as DNA, the CDR3 is TGCAGCGTCGAAAGCGGGAGGGCGGTGTTCTTC. This gives the protein CSVESGRAVFF.

The chain joins TRBV6-5 to TRBJ2-5; the D gene is possibly TRBD2 (5 bases). V was cut by 2 bases and J by 4 bases, with 8 bases left in between. The CDR3 length is 13 residues. Germline values: CDR1 MNHEY, CDR2 SVGAGI. The CDR3 sequence is CASSYGGGETQYF. CDR3 nucleotide sequence: TGTGCCAGCAGTTACGGCGGAGGAGAGACCCAGTACTTC.

The J gene is TRBJ2-3, the V gene TRBV27; 7 nucleotides line up with TRBD2. The CDR3 length is 15 residues. J gave up 4 bases and V 1 base, and 5 bases lay outside the gene matches. Germline V gene sequence: CDR1 MNHEY, CDR2 SMNVEV (reference sequence). The CDR3, as DNA: TGTGCCAGCAGTTTATTCGGCGGGAGAGCAGATACGCAGTATTTT. Residues: CASSLFGGRADTQYF.

This clonotype was seen a handful of times. The chain couples TRBV28 to TRBJ2-5; 10 bases match TRBD2. The length of the CDR3 is 16 residues. J was trimmed by 3 bases and V by 6 bases; bases with no gene match: 10. CDR1 and CDR2 (germline): MDHEN, SYDVKM. The CDR3 DNA follows: TGTGCCAGCAGCCCCACGGGACTAGCGAATAAAGAGACCCAGTACTTC. Translating gives CASSPTGLANKETQYF.

This clonotype was observed a few times. V usage is TRBV20-1 and J usage is TRBJ1-3, with D possibly matching TRBD1 (6 bases). This CDR3 region has 15 residues. CDR1 and CDR2 (germline): DFQATT, SNEGSKA (reference sequence). V lost 1 base and J 4 bases, leaving 14 bases between the germline ends. In DNA form, the CDR3 reads TGCAGTGCTAGAGTCGACACAGGGAAAGGAAACACCATATATTTT. Protein: CSARVDTGKGNTIYF.

The chain combines TRBV5-1 with TRBJ2-3; TRBD1 matches 10 bases. Germline assignment: CDR1 SGHRS and CDR2 YFSETQ. Losses at the gene ends were 0 bases for V and 13 bases for J; bases not matched to a gene: 11. The CDR3 has 15 amino acids. The CDR3 coding sequence is TGCGCCAGCAGCTTGGAGATGACAGGGGGCGCGTTGAAGTATTTT. Its translation is CASSLEMTGGALKYF. Looking up the rest from reference TRBV5-1 and TRBJ2-3 gives the full variable domain: KAGVTQTPRYLIKTRGQQVTLSCSPISGHRSVSWYQQTPGQGLQFLFEYFSETQRNKGNFPGRFSGRQFSNSRSEMNVSTLELGDSALYLCASSLEMTGGALKYFGPGTRLTVL.

This clonotype was detected a few times. The genes are TRBV10-3 and TRBJ2-7; possible D gene TRBD1, 6 bases. Germline V gives CDR1 ENHRY, CDR2 SYGVKD. Trimming removed 9 bases at V and 1 base at J, with 16 bases between. This CDR3 region has 14 residues. CDR3 sequence: CAMGSSGASYEQYF. The CDR3 DNA reads as TGTGCCATGGGGAGCTCAGGGGCGTCCTACGAGCAGTACTTC.

The chain has TRBV29-1 and TRBJ2-3; D perhaps matches TRBD2 (6 bases). Germline V gives CDR1 SQVTM, CDR2 ANQGSEA. There are 16 residues in the CDR3. Trimming removed 6 bases from V and 4 bases from J, with 23 bases in between. The CDR3 region has the DNA TGCAGCGTCGTTGGAATCTCCGGACTAAAGGCAGATACGCAGTATTTT. Translated: CSVVGISGLKADTQYF.

This clonotype has just a few counts. This chain connects TRBV5-4 to TRBJ2-4, with 9 positions matching TRBD1. Germline trimming cut 4 bases from V and 6 bases from J; bases unmatched to any gene: 2. CDR3 length equals 13 residues. Germline CDR1 and CDR2: SGHNT and YYREEE (reference sequence). DNA of the CDR3: TGTGCCAGCAGCAGGACAGGGGCAAACATTCAGTACTTC. Translation: CASSRTGANIQYF.

Only a few counts were recorded for this clonotype. The chain is built from TRBV27 and TRBJ2-7; 12 bases match TRBD2. Germline V CDR1 and CDR2: MNHEY, SMNVEV (reference sequence). The V and J ends lost 4 bases and 3 bases, in that order; junction bases with no gene match: 7. CDR3 length: 16 residues. Here the CDR3 DNA reads TGTGCCAGCAGTTCGGCTAGCGGGAGGGAGATCTACGAGCAGTACTTC. This sequence encodes CASSSASGREIYEQYF.

CDR3 DNA sequence: TGTGCCAGCAGCCTGGAACAGGCAAGGGCCTACGAGCAGTACTTC. It codes for CASSLEQARAYEQYF. The chain is built from TRBV28 and TRBJ2-7; D possibly corresponds to TRBD1 (5 bases). Germline V gene lookup returns CDR1 MDHEN and CDR2 SYDVKM. The V gene lost 6 bases and the J gene lost 2 bases, with 17 bases spanning the gap. The CDR3 length is 15 residues. The full variable domain, rest sourced from reference TRBV28 and TRBJ2-7, is DVKVTQSSRYLVKRTGEKVFLECVQDMDHENMFWYRQDPGLGLRLIYFSYDVKMKEKGDIPEGYSVSREKKERFSLILESASTNQTSMYLCASSLEQARAYEQYFGPGTRLTVT.